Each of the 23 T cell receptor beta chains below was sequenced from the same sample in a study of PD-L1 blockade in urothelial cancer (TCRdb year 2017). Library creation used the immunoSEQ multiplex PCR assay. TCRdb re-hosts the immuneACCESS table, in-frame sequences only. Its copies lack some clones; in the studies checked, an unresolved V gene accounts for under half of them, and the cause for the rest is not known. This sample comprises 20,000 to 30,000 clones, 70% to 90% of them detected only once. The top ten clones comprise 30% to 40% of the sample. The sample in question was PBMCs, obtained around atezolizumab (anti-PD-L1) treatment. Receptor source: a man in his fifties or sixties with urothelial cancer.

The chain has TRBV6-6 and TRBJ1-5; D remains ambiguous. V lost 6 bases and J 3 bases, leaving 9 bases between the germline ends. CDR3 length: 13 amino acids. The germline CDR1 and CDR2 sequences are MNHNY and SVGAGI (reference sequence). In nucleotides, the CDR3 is TGTGCCAGCAGGAGGGCCCACAATCAGCCCCAGCATTTT. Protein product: CASRRAHNQPQHF.

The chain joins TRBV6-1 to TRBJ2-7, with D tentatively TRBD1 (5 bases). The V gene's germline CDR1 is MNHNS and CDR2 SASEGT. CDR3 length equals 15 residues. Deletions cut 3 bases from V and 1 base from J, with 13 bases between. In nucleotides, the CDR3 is TGTGCCAGCAGTGATCCCCATCGACAGTCCTACGAGCAGTACTTC. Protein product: CASSDPHRQSYEQYF.

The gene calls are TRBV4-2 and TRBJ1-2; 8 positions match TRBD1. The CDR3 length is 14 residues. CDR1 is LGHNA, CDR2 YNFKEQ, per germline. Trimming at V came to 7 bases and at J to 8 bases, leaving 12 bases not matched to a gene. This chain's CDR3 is CASTFSGGKGGYTF. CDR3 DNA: TGTGCCAGCACGTTTTCAGGGGGCAAGGGCGGCTACACCTTC.

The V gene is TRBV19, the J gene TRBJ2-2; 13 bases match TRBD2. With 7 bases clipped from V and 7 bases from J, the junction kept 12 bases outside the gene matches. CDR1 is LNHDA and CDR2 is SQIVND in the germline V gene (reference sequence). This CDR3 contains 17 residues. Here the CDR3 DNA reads TGTGCCAGTACCTACCGAGGACTAGCGGGAGTCCACGGGGAGCTGTTTTTT. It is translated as CASTYRGLAGVHGELFF.

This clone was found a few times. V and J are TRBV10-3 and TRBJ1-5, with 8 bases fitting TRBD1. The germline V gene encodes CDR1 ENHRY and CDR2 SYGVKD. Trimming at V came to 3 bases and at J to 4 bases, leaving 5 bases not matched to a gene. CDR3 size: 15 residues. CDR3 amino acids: CAISDHGQGNQPQHF. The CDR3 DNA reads TGTGCCATCAGTGACCACGGACAGGGAAATCAGCCCCAGCATTTT.

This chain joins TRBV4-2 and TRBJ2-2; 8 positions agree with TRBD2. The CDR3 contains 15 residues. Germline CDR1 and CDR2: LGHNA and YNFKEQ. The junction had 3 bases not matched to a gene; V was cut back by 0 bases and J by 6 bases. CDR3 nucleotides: TGTGCCAGCAGCCAAGAAACCGGGGGGGCCGGGGAGCTGTTTTTT. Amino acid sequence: CASSQETGGAGELFF.

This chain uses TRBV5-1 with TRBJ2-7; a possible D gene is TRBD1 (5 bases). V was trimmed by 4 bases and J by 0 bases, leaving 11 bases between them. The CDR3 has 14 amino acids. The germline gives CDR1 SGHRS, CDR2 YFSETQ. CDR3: CASSRQGSSYEQYF. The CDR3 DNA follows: TGCGCCAGCAGCCGGCAGGGAAGCTCCTACGAGCAGTACTTC.

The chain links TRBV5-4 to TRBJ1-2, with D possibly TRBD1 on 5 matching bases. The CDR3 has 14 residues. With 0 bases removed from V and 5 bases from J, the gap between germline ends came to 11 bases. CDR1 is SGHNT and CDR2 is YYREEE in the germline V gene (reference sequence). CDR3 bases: TGTGCCAGCAGCTTGGATCCCGGGGGGTATGGCTACACCTTC. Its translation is CASSLDPGGYGYTF.

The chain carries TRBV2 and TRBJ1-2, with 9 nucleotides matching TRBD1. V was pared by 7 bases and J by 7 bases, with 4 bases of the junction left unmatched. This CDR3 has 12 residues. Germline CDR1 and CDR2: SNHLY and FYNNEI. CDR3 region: CASKQGAGGYTF. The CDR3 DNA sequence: TGTGCCAGCAAACAGGGGGCAGGTGGCTACACCTTC.

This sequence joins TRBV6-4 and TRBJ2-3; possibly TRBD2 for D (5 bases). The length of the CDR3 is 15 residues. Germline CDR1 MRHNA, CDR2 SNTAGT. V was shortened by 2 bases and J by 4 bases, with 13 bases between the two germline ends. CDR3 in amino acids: CASSDGSAGPDTQYF. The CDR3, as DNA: TGTGCCAGCAGTGACGGGAGCGCGGGTCCAGATACGCAGTATTTT.

The CDR3 is CSAPTSGMADTQYF. DNA for the CDR3: TGCAGCGCCCCAACTAGCGGGATGGCAGATACGCAGTATTTT. This chain links TRBV29-1 with TRBJ2-3, with 10 bases identical to TRBD2. Germline CDR1 is SQVTM and CDR2 is ANQGSEA. The CDR3 extends over 14 amino acids. V gave up 7 bases and J gave up 4 bases; unmatched junction bases: 8.

The CDR3 sequence: CASSLLGRGRAGTEAFF. The CDR3 region has the DNA TGTGCCAGCAGTTTGCTCGGAAGAGGACGGGCGGGAACTGAAGCTTTCTTT. This chain connects TRBV27 to TRBJ1-1; D remains ambiguous. V lost 3 bases, J lost 5 bases, and 22 bases lay in between. In germline, CDR1 is MNHEY, CDR2 SMNVEV (reference sequence). This CDR3 comprises 17 residues.

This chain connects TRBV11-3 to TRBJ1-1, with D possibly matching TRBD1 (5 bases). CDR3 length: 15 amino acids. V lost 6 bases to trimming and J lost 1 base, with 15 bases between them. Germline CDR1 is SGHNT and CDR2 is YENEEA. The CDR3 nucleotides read TGTGCCAGCAGTCGGGACTCTAATTGGAACACTGAAGCTTTCTTT. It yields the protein CASSRDSNWNTEAFF.

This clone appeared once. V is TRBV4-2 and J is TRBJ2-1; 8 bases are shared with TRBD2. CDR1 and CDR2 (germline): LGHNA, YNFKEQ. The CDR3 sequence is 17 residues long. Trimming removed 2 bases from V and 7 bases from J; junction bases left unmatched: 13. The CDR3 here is CASSQSRTSWGGNEQFF. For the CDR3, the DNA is TGTGCCAGCAGCCAATCCCGGACTAGCTGGGGGGGGAATGAGCAGTTCTTC.

The CDR3 sequence is CASMVYPGDTEAFF. The CDR3 nucleotides read TGTGCCAGTATGGTTTACCCGGGGGACACTGAAGCTTTCTTT. The V gene is TRBV27, the J gene TRBJ1-1; D possibly corresponds to TRBD1 (5 bases). The germline V and J ends were trimmed by 9 bases and 3 bases, with 17 bases remaining between them. CDR3 length: 14 amino acids. Germline CDR1 is MNHEY and CDR2 is SMNVEV (reference sequence).

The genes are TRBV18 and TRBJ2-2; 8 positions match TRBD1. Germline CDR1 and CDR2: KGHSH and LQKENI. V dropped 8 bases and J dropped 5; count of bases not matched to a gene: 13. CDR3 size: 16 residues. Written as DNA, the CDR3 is TGTGCCAGCCTACCCGCGGGACAGGCATCAACCGGGGAGCTGTTTTTT. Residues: CASLPAGQASTGELFF.

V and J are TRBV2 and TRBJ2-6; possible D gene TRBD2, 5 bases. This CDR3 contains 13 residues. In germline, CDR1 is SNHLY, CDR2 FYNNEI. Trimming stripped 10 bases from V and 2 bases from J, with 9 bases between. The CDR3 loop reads CATEGAGANVLTF. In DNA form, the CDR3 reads TGTGCCACCGAGGGTGCTGGGGCCAACGTCCTGACTTTC.

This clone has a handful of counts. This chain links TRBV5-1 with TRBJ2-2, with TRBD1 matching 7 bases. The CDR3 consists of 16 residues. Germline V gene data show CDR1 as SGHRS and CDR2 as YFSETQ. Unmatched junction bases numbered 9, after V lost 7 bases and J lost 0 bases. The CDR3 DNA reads TGCGCCAGCCATAGGGACAGCCGTTCGAACACCGGGGAGCTGTTTTTT. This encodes CASHRDSRSNTGELFF.

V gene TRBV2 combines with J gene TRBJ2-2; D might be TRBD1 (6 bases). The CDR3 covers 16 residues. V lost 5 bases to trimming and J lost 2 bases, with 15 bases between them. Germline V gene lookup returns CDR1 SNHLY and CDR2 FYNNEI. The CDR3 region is CASSPPGQRNTGELFF. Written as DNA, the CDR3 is TGTGCCAGCAGTCCCCCAGGACAGAGAAACACCGGGGAGCTGTTTTTT. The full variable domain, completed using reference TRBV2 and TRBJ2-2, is EPEVTQTPSHQVTQMGQEVILRCVPISNHLYFYWYRQILGQKVEFLVSFYNNEISEKSEIFDDQFSVERPDGSNFTLKIRSTKLEDSAMYFCASSPPGQRNTGELFFGEGSRLTVL.

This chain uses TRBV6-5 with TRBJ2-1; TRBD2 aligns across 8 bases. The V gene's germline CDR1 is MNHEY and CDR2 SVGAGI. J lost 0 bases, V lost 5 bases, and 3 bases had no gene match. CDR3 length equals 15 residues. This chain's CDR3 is CASSRTSGSYNEQFF. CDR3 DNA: TGTGCCAGCAGTCGCACTAGCGGCTCCTACAATGAGCAGTTCTTC.

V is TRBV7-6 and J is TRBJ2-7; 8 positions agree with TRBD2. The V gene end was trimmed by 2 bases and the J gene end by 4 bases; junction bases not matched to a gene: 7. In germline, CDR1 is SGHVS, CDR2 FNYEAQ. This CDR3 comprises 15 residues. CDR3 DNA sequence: TGTGCCAGCAGCTTATTACAGCGGGGGATTTACGAGCAGTACTTC. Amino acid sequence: CASSLLQRGIYEQYF.

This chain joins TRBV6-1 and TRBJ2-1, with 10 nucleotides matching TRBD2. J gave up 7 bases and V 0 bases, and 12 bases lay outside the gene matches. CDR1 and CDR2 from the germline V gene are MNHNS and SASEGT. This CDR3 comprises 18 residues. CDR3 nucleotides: TGTGCCAGCAGTGAAGCGCTGAGGGCTAGCGGGAGAGGAAATGAGCAGTTCTTC. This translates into CASSEALRASGRGNEQFF.

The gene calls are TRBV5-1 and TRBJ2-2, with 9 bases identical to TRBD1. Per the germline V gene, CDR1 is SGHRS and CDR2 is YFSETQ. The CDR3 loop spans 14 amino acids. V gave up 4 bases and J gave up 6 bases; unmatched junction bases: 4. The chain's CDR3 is CASSNRTGAGELFF. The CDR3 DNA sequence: TGCGCCAGCAGCAACCGGACAGGGGCCGGGGAGCTGTTTTTT.